These 20 T cell receptor beta chains were all obtained from the same sample, sequenced in a study of T cell changes during pregnancy in multiple sclerosis. Profiling relied on immunoSEQ multiplex PCR, and the TCRdb table lists in-frame clones only, not all of them. The sample has 91,000 or so clones, approximately 93% seen once; the top ten hold around 0.99%. Sequenced material: peripheral blood, taken after pregnancy. The receptors shown here come from a female donor with multiple sclerosis, enrolled in a pregnancy study.

The J gene is TRBJ1-3, the V gene TRBV6-1; 7 bases are a match to TRBD1. Trimming cost V 6 bases and J 0 bases; bases outside gene matches: 5. Germline V gene sequence: CDR1 MNHNS, CDR2 SASEGT. The CDR3 contains 15 residues. The CDR3: CASREGAVSGNTIYF. Here the CDR3 DNA reads TGTGCCAGCAGGGAGGGGGCCGTCTCTGGAAACACCATATATTTT.

The chain links TRBV28 to TRBJ2-2; TRBD2 matches at 9 bases. The CDR3 has 19 residues. Germline assignment: CDR1 MDHEN and CDR2 SYDVKM. Trimming removed 6 bases from V and 6 bases from J; junction bases left unmatched: 20. The CDR3 protein is CASSGLAGPKAGSPGELFF. In DNA, the CDR3 is TGTGCCAGCAGCGGGCTAGCGGGGCCTAAGGCGGGGAGTCCCGGGGAGCTGTTTTTT.

The genes are TRBV9 and TRBJ1-4, with D unresolved. The CDR3 spans 15 residues. Germline CDR1 SGDLS, CDR2 YYNGEE. V was shortened by 2 bases and J by 4 bases, with 12 bases between the two germline ends. For the CDR3, the DNA is TGTGCCAGCAGCGTGACTAGTACGATTAATGAAAAACTGTTTTTT. Amino acids: CASSVTSTINEKLFF.

In nucleotides, the CDR3 is TGTGCCAGCAGTTACTCGTTGAGGACAGGGGGCACTGAAGCTTTCTTT. Translation: CASSYSLRTGGTEAFF. The gene calls are TRBV6-5 and TRBJ1-1, with TRBD1 matching over 10 bases. Germline assignment: CDR1 MNHEY and CDR2 SVGAGI. This CDR3 contains 16 residues. V gave up 0 bases and J gave up 4 bases; unmatched junction bases: 5.

V gene TRBV29-1 combines with J gene TRBJ1-3; no clear D. The germline V gene has CDR1 SQVTM and CDR2 ANQGSEA. The CDR3 extends over 16 amino acids. The V end was cut by 2 bases, the J end by 6 bases, with 20 bases between. The CDR3 sequence is CSVEKRALSQPNTIYF. The CDR3, as DNA: TGCAGCGTTGAAAAGAGAGCCCTCTCTCAACCAAACACCATATATTTT.

The chain employs TRBV7-8 and TRBJ2-7; D might be TRBD2 (6 bases). CDR1 is SGHVS and CDR2 is FQNEAQ in the germline V gene. V was shortened by 0 bases and J by 2 bases, with 11 bases between the two germline ends. CDR3 size: 15 residues. CDR3 coding DNA: TGTGCCAGCAGCTTAGCGCTCGGAGGGACCTACGAGCAGTACTTC. Its protein product is CASSLALGGTYEQYF.

Written as DNA, the CDR3 is TGTGCCATCAGTGTAGGGACAGGGAAGACAGATACGCAGTATTTT. Its protein product is CAISVGTGKTDTQYF. This chain joins TRBV10-3 and TRBJ2-3; 9 bases fit TRBD1. The V gene end was trimmed by 4 bases and the J gene end by 3 bases; junction bases not matched to a gene: 5. The germline gives CDR1 ENHRY, CDR2 SYGVKD. CDR3 length: 15 residues.

V and J are TRBV13 and TRBJ1-1; D gene uncertain. This CDR3 has 12 amino acids. Germline loops: CDR1 PRHDT, CDR2 FYEKMQ (reference sequence). V lost 5 bases and J 7 bases, leaving 11 bases between the germline ends. CDR3 sequence: CASSTIQSEAFF. For the CDR3, the DNA is TGTGCCAGCAGCACCATACAGAGTGAAGCTTTCTTT.

This sequence joins TRBV4-1 and TRBJ1-1, with a tentative D call TRBD1 (5 bases). The V end lost 4 bases, the J end lost 2 bases, and 11 bases lay between the germline ends. This CDR3 has 14 residues. Germline V lookup: CDR1 MGHRA, CDR2 YSYEKL. Written as DNA, the CDR3 is TGCGCCAGCAGCCCCAGGGAGGTCAACACTGAAGCTTTCTTT. Its protein product is CASSPREVNTEAFF.

The chain is built from TRBV27 and TRBJ2-7; TRBD2 agrees at 8 bases. This CDR3 spans 15 amino acids. V was pared by 6 bases and J by 2 bases, with 9 bases of the junction left unmatched. Germline V gene lookup returns CDR1 MNHEY and CDR2 SMNVEV (reference sequence). The CDR3 region is CASRVTSGSTYEQYF. The CDR3 DNA follows: TGTGCCAGCAGGGTAACTAGCGGCAGCACCTACGAGCAGTACTTC.

This clone was recorded only once. The chain combines TRBV19 with TRBJ2-1, with TRBD2 identical over 13 bases. The CDR3 extends over 16 amino acids. Germline V gives CDR1 LNHDA, CDR2 SQIVND (reference sequence). Unmatched junction bases numbered 10, after V lost 5 bases and J lost 9 bases. The CDR3: CASSPSRGLAGVEQFF. The DNA for the CDR3 is TGTGCCAGTAGTCCATCCCGTGGACTAGCGGGAGTTGAGCAGTTCTTC.

This chain uses TRBV19 with TRBJ1-1; D gene unclear. CDR3 length: 15 residues. Deletions cut 1 base from V and 6 bases from J, with 15 bases between. Germline loops: CDR1 LNHDA, CDR2 SQIVND (reference sequence). The CDR3 sequence: CASSIALRERAEAFF. The CDR3 DNA sequence: TGTGCCAGTAGTATAGCCTTACGGGAGAGGGCTGAAGCTTTCTTT.

This rearrangement joins TRBV4-1 to TRBJ2-7; 12 positions agree with TRBD2. Germline V CDR1 and CDR2: MGHRA, YSYEKL. The ends lost 4 bases at V and 7 bases at J; junction bases unmatched: 8. This CDR3 has 15 amino acids. The CDR3 bases are TGCGCCAGCAGCCTTCGACTAGCGGGAGTAGGGGAGCAGTACTTC. Protein product: CASSLRLAGVGEQYF.

This rearrangement joins TRBV11-2 to TRBJ2-1; 10 positions match TRBD2. J lost 8 bases, V lost 3 bases, and 4 bases had no gene match. Germline V gene data show CDR1 as SGHAT and CDR2 as FQNNGV. CDR3 length equals 14 residues. CDR3 amino acids: CASSFSGRYDEQFF. The CDR3 nucleotides are TGTGCCAGCAGCTTTAGCGGGAGGTACGATGAGCAGTTCTTC.

The chain links TRBV2 to TRBJ2-1, with TRBD2 matching over 7 bases. CDR3 length: 12 amino acids. After removal of 3 bases from V and 10 bases from J, the junction contained 3 bases not matched to a gene. Germline loops: CDR1 SNHLY, CDR2 FYNNEI. This chain's CDR3 is CASSEQRGEQFF. The CDR3 DNA reads TGTGCCAGCAGTGAGCAGCGGGGCGAGCAGTTCTTC.

The sample holds one count of this clone. The J gene is TRBJ2-1, the V gene TRBV9; maybe TRBD2 (6 bases). Germline V gene data show CDR1 as SGDLS and CDR2 as YYNGEE. This CDR3 contains 15 residues. Trimming cost V 4 bases and J 8 bases, with 19 bases left between them. The CDR3 sequence is CASSQAGGSNDEQFF. For the CDR3, the DNA is TGTGCCAGCAGCCAAGCCGGAGGGTCTAATGATGAGCAGTTCTTC.

This chain connects TRBV7-9 to TRBJ1-4, with D perhaps TRBD1 (6 bases). V was shortened by 1 base and J by 2 bases, with 11 bases between the two germline ends. CDR1 and CDR2 from the germline V gene are SEHNR and FQNEAQ (reference sequence). The CDR3 totals 16 residues. The CDR3 region is CASSLGVGATNEKLFF. DNA for the CDR3: TGTGCCAGCAGCTTAGGAGTGGGGGCGACTAATGAAAAACTGTTTTTT.

The genes are TRBV5-1 and TRBJ2-7, with 7 bases that match TRBD1. V shed 4 bases and J 2 bases; nucleotides not matched to a gene: 9. CDR1 and CDR2 from the germline V gene are SGHRS and YFSETQ. CDR3 length: 15 amino acids. This CDR3 is CASSPLDRSPYEQYF. The CDR3 coding sequence is TGCGCCAGCAGCCCGTTGGACAGGAGTCCCTACGAGCAGTACTTC.

This chain links TRBV7-8 with TRBJ1-4; 9 nucleotides agree with TRBD1. J was trimmed by 6 bases and V by 5 bases; bases with no gene match: 19. Germline V CDR1 and CDR2: SGHVS, FQNEAQ. The CDR3 sequence is 19 residues long. In DNA form, the CDR3 reads TGTGCCAGCAGCCCTAAACCAAGAAACCGACAGGGGGGCCATGAAAAACTGTTTTTT. Its protein product is CASSPKPRNRQGGHEKLFF.

This rearrangement joins TRBV27 to TRBJ2-5; 11 bases fit TRBD2. Germline V CDR1 and CDR2: MNHEY, SMNVEV (reference sequence). The CDR3 has 17 residues. V was clipped by 3 bases and J by 5 bases; unmatched bases: 11. The DNA of the CDR3 is TGTGCCAGCAGTTTTTCCGCCTTAGCGGGAGGGACCGAGACCCAGTACTTC. The encoded protein is CASSFSALAGGTETQYF.